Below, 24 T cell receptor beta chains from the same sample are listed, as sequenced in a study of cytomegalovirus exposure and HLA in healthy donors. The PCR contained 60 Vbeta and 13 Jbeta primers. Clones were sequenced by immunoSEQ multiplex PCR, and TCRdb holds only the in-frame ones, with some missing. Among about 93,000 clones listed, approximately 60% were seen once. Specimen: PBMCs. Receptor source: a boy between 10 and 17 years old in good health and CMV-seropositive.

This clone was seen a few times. CDR3 sequence: CASSLGETDTQYF. CDR3 coding DNA: TGTGCCAGCAGCTTAGGGGAGACAGATACGCAGTATTTT. The rearrangement uses TRBV7-3 and TRBJ2-3; a possible D gene is TRBD2 (5 bases). V was shortened by 2 bases and J by 3 bases, with 6 bases between the two germline ends. Germline V gene data show CDR1 as SGHTA and CDR2 as FQGTGA. This CDR3 region has 13 residues. Combining the CDR3 with reference TRBV7-3 and TRBJ2-3 gives the whole variable domain GAGVSQTPSNKVTEKGKYVELRCDPISGHTALYWYRQSLGQGPEFLIYFQGTGAADDSGLPNDRFFAVRPEGSVSTLKIQRTERGDSAVYLCASSLGETDTQYFGPGTRLTVL.

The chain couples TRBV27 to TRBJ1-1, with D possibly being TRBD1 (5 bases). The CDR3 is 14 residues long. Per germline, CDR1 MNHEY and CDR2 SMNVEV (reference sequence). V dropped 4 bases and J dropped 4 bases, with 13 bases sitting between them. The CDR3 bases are TGTGCCAGCAGTTGGGGTGGGGGGAGCACTGAAGCTTTCTTT. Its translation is CASSWGGGSTEAFF.

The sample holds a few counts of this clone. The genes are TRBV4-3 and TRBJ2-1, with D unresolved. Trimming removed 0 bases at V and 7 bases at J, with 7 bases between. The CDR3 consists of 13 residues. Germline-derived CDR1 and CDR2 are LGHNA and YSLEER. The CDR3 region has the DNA TGCGCCAGCAGCCAAGATTTACGGAATGAGCAGTTCTTC. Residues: CASSQDLRNEQFF.

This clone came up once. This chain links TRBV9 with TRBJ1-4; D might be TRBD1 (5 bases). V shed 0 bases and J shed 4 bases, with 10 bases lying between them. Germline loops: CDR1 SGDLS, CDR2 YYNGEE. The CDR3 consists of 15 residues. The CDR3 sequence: CASSVGGGSNEKLFF. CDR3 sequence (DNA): TGTGCCAGCAGCGTAGGGGGGGGGAGTAATGAAAAACTGTTTTTT.

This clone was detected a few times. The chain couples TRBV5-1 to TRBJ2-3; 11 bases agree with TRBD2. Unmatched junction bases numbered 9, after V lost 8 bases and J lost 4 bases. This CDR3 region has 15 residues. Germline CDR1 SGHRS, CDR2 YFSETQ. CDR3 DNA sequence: TGCGCCAGTTCCCTGACTAGCGGGACCGCAGATACGCAGTATTTT. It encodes CASSLTSGTADTQYF.

This CDR3 reads CASSQVYVRAYEQYF. In nucleotides, the CDR3 is TGTGCCAGCAGCCAAGTTTATGTCAGGGCCTACGAGCAGTACTTC. V usage is TRBV14 and J usage is TRBJ2-7, with a tentative D call TRBD1 (5 bases). The CDR3 sequence is 15 residues long. The ends were cut back, 1 base at V and 2 bases at J, with 12 bases in the middle. Germline V gene sequence: CDR1 SGHDN, CDR2 FVKESK. The full variable domain, in which reference TRBV14 and TRBJ2-7 provide the parts outside the CDR3, is EAGVTQFPSHSVIEKGQTVTLRCDPISGHDNLYWYRRVMGKEIKFLLHFVKESKQDESGMPNNRFLAERTGGTYSTLKVQPAELEDSGVYFCASSQVYVRAYEQYFGPGTRLTVT.

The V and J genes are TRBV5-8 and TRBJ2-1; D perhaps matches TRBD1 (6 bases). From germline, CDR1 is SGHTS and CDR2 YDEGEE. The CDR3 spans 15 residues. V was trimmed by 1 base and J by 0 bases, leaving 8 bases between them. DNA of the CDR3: TGTGCCAGCAGCTTGCAGGGGAGCTCCTACAATGAGCAGTTCTTC. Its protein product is CASSLQGSSYNEQFF.

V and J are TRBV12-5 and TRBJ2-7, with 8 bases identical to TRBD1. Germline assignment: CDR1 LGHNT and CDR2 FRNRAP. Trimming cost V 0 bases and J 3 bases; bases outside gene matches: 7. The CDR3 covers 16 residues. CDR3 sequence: CASGLVLGQEGYEQYF. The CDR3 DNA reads TGTGCTAGTGGTTTGGTTTTGGGACAGGAAGGCTACGAGCAGTACTTC.

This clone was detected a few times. This chain's CDR3 is CASSLAGPNPGNEQFF. For the CDR3, the DNA is TGTGCCAGCAGCTTAGCGGGCCCCAACCCCGGCAATGAGCAGTTCTTC. The J gene is TRBJ2-1, the V gene TRBV7-8; no definite D call. From germline, CDR1 is SGHVS and CDR2 FQNEAQ. The V and J ends lost 0 bases and 6 bases respectively, with 15 bases between them. The CDR3 is made up of 16 amino acids.

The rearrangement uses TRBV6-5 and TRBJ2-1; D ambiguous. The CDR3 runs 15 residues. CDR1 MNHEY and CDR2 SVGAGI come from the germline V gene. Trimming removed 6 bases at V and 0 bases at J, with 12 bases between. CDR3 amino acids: CASRPQTSSYNEQFF. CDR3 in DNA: TGTGCCAGCAGACCACAGACAAGCTCCTACAATGAGCAGTTCTTC.

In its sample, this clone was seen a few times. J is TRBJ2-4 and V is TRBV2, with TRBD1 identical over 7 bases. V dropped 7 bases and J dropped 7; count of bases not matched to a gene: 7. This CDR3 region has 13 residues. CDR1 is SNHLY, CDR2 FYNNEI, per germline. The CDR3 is CASTLDRKNIQYF. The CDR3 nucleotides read TGTGCCAGCACTCTGGACAGGAAGAACATTCAGTACTTC.

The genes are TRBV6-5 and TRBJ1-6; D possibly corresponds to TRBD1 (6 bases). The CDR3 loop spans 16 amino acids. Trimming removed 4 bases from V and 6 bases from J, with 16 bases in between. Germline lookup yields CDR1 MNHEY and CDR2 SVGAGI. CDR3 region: CASSSRDIASNSPLHF. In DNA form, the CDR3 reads TGTGCCAGCAGTTCACGGGACATAGCTTCTAATTCACCCCTCCACTTT.

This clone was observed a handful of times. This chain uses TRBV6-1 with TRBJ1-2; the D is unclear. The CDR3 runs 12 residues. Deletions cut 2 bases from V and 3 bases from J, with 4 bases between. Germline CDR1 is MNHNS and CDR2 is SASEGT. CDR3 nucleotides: TGTGCCAGCAGTGAACAGGACTATGGCTACACCTTC. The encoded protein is CASSEQDYGYTF.

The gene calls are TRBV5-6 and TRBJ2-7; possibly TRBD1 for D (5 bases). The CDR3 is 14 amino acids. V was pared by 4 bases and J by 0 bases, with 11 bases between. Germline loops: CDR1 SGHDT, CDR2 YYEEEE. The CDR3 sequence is CASSVRTPSYEQYF. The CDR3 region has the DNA TGTGCCAGCAGCGTTAGGACACCCTCCTACGAGCAGTACTTC. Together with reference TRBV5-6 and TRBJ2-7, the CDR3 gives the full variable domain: DAGVTQSPTHLIKTRGQQVTLRCSPKSGHDTVSWYQQALGQGPQFIFQYYEEEERQRGNFPDRFSGHQFPNYSSELNVNALLLGDSALYLCASSVRTPSYEQYFGPGTRLTVT.

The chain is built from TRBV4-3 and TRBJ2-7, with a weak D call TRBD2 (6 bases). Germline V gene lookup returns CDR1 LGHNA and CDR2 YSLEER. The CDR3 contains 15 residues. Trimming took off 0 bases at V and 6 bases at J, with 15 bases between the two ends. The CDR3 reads CASSQDTEGSTEQYF. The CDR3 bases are TGCGCCAGCAGCCAAGATACGGAGGGGTCCACCGAGCAGTACTTC.

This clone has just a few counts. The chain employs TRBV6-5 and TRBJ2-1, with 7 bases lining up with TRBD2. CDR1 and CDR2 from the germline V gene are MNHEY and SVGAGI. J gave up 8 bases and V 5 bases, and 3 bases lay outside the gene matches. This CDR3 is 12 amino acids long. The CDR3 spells CASSRGGDEQFF. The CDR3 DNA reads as TGTGCCAGCAGTCGTGGGGGGGATGAGCAGTTCTTC.

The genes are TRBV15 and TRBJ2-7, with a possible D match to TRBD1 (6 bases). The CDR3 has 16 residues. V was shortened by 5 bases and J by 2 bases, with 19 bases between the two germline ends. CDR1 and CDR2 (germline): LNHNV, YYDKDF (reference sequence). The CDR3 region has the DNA TGTGCCACCAGCTACGCCGGGACAACCCGCCCCTACGAGCAGTACTTC. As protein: CATSYAGTTRPYEQYF.

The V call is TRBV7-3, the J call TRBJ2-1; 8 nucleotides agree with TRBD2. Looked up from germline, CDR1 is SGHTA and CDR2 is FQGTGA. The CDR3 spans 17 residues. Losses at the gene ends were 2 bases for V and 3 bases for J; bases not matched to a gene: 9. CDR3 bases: TGTGCCAGCAGCTTATCCGCTCCCGGGAGGGGCTACAATGAGCAGTTCTTC. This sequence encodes CASSLSAPGRGYNEQFF.

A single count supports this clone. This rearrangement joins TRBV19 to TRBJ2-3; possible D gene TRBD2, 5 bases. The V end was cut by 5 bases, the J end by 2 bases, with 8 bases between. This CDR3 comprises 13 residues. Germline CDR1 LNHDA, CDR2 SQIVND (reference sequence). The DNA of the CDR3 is TGTGCCAGTAGTTCTAGCCCCACAGATACGCAGTATTTT. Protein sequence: CASSSSPTDTQYF.

CDR3 coding DNA: TGTGCCAGCAGTTTCCGACTAGCGATCACAGATACGCAGTATTTT. This codes for CASSFRLAITDTQYF. The chain couples TRBV27 to TRBJ2-3, with 8 positions matching TRBD2. The CDR3 is 15 residues long. V gave up 3 bases and J gave up 2 bases; unmatched junction bases: 4. In germline, CDR1 is MNHEY, CDR2 SMNVEV (reference sequence).

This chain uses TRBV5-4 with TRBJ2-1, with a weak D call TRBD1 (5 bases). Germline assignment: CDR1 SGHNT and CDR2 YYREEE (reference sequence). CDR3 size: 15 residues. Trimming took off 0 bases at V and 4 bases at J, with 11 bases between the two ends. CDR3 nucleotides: TGTGCCAGCAGCTTGGGGCAGGGAATTTACAATGAGCAGTTCTTC. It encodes CASSLGQGIYNEQFF.

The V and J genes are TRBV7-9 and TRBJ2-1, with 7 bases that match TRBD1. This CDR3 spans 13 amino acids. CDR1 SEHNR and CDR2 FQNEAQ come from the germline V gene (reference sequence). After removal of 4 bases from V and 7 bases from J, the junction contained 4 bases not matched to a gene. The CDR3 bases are TGTGCCAGCAGCTCCCCAGGGGGAAATGAGCAGTTCTTC. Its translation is CASSSPGGNEQFF.

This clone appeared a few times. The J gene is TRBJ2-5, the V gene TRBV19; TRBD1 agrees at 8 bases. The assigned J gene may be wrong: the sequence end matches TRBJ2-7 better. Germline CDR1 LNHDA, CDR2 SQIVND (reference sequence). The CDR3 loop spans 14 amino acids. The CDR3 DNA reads TGTGCCAGTAGTACTACAGGGGGGAACAACGAGCAGTACTTC. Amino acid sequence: CASSTTGGNNEQYF.

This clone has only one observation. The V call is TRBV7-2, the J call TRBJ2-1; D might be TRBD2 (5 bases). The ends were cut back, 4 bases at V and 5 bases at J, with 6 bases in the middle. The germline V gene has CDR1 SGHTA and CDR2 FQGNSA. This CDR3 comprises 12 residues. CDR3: CASSSGNNEQFF. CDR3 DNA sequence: TGTGCCAGCAGCTCCGGGAACAATGAGCAGTTCTTC. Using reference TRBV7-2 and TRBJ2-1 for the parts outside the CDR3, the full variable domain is GAGVSQSPSNKVTEKGKDVELRCDPISGHTALYWYRQSLGQGLEFLIYFQGNSAPDKSGLPSDRFSAERTGGSVSTLTIQRTQQEDSAVYLCASSSGNNEQFFGPGTRLTVL.